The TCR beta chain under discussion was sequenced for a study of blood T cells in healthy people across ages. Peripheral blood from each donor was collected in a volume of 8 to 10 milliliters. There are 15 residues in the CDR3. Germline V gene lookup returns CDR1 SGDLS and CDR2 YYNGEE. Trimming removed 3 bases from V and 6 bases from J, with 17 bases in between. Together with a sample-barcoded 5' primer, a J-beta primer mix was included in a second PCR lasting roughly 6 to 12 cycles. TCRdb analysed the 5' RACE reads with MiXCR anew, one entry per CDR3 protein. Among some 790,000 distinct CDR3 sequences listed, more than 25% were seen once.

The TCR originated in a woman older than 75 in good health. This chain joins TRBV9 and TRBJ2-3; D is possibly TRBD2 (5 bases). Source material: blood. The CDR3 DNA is TGTGCCAGCAGCGCCGAAGCGGTTAGGATGGATACGCAGTATTTT. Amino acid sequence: CASSAEAVRMDTQYF.